This T cell receptor (beta chain) stems from a study of blood T cell repertoires in COVID-19. The V and J ends lost 5 bases and 4 bases, in that order; junction bases with no gene match: 6. Germline V gene sequence: CDR1 SEHNR, CDR2 FQNEAQ (reference sequence). The CDR3 length is 15 residues. Repertoires were generated with immunoSEQ multiplex PCR, while TCRdb's copy carries only in-frame clones and drops some. The table shows approximately 210,000 clones, with around 81% occurring only once. The V call is TRBV7-9, the J call TRBJ1-2; 11 nucleotides align to TRBD1. The clonotype comes from a woman in her 50s with acute COVID-19. The material sequenced was PBMCs or T cells enriched from blood (not recorded which). CDR3 DNA: TGTGCCAGCAGCCCAGGGACAGGGGGGCTCTATGGCTACACCTTC. The encoded protein is CASSPGTGGLYGYTF. The entire variable domain, with the rest obtained from reference TRBV7-9 and TRBJ1-2, is as follows: DTGVSQNPRHKITKRGQNVTFRCDPISEHNRLYWYRQTLGQGPEFLTYFQNEAQLEKSRLLSDRFSAERPKGSFSTLEIQRTEQGDSAMYLCASSPGTGGLYGYTFGSGTRLTVV.